Below, 12 T cell receptor beta chains from the same sample are listed, as sequenced in a study of blood T cell repertoires in COVID-19 (dated by TCRdb to 2018 to 2021). Library creation used the immunoSEQ multiplex PCR assay. Here the immuneACCESS table is served through TCRdb, limited to in-frame sequences with V and J called. Missing clones are a known gap in these copies; in checked studies unresolved V genes cover under half, and the rest lacks a known reason. Within this sample are 450,000 to 500,000 clones, with 80% to 90% of them counted one time only. The ten largest account for more than 3% of the sample. Sequencing was carried out using peripheral blood. Source of these receptors: a human donor in a cohort sampled during active COVID-19.

The gene calls are TRBV7-2 and TRBJ1-2; D call uncertain. CDR1 and CDR2 (germline): SGHTA, FQGNSA. V was shortened by 5 bases and J by 6 bases, with 19 bases between the two germline ends. The CDR3 is made up of 15 amino acids. The CDR3 coding sequence is TGTGCCAGCAGCCCCGGAGGACGCGGGCAAGATGGCTACACCTTC. It translates to CASSPGGRGQDGYTF.

The chain joins TRBV7-3 to TRBJ1-6; 7 nucleotides agree with TRBD1. The germline CDR1 and CDR2 sequences are SGHTA and FQGTGA. V gave up 5 bases and J gave up 7 bases; unmatched junction bases: 5. This CDR3 spans 14 amino acids. The CDR3 DNA reads as TGTGCCAGCAGCGCGACAGGGACGAATTCACCCCTCCACTTT. Its translation: CASSATGTNSPLHF.

This rearrangement joins TRBV5-4 to TRBJ2-5; 8 bases match TRBD2. The CDR3 consists of 15 residues. Germline V gene lookup returns CDR1 SGHNT and CDR2 YYREEE (reference sequence). Germline trimming cut 2 bases from V and 1 base from J; bases unmatched to any gene: 4. In DNA, the CDR3 is TGTGCCAGCAGCTTTTCGGCGGGAGGCCAAGAGACCCAGTACTTC. Translated, it gives CASSFSAGGQETQYF.

The chain has TRBV4-1 and TRBJ2-3, with TRBD2 identical over 7 bases. CDR3 size: 17 residues. J was trimmed by 1 base and V by 1 base; bases with no gene match: 8. Germline CDR1 is MGHRA and CDR2 is YSYEKL. The CDR3 DNA is TGCGCCAGCAGCCAAGGTGGTGGGAGGGCCCGCACAGATACGCAGTATTTT. Translating it yields CASSQGGGRARTDTQYF.

The chain has TRBV2 and TRBJ2-7, with TRBD2 matching over 9 bases. Trimming at V came to 7 bases and at J to 1 base, leaving 2 bases not matched to a gene. CDR3 length: 13 residues. CDR1 is SNHLY and CDR2 is FYNNEI in the germline V gene. The CDR3 DNA follows: TGTGCCAGCAAAGCGGGAGGATCCTACGAGCAGTACTTC. It is translated as CASKAGGSYEQYF.

This clone has just a few counts. V is TRBV6-1 and J is TRBJ2-7, with TRBD2 matching 12 bases. The CDR3 consists of 19 residues. After removal of 4 bases from V and 7 bases from J, the junction contained 20 bases not matched to a gene. Germline V CDR1 and CDR2: MNHNS, SASEGT. The CDR3 DNA reads TGTGCCAGCAGTGGCCGGACTAGCGGGGCGATAGGGGTCCTGGGGGAGCAGTACTTC. This codes for CASSGRTSGAIGVLGEQYF.

The chain is built from TRBV11-3 and TRBJ2-1, with 7 bases that match TRBD2. CDR1 and CDR2 from the germline V gene are SGHNT and YENEEA. V was pared by 4 bases and J by 3 bases, with 6 bases of the junction left unmatched. CDR3 length: 15 residues. CDR3 sequence reads: CASSWSSGNYNEQFF. CDR3 bases: TGTGCCAGCAGCTGGTCTAGCGGAAACTACAATGAGCAGTTCTTC.

The CDR3 reads CASSSPQDRGRSYGYTF. CDR3 DNA: TGTGCCAGCAGCTCCCCTCAGGACAGGGGGCGTAGCTATGGCTACACCTTC. V and J are TRBV5-4 and TRBJ1-2, with TRBD1 matching over 11 bases. The CDR3 runs to 17 residues. CDR1 is SGHNT and CDR2 is YYREEE in the germline V gene (reference sequence). V lost 3 bases, J lost 4 bases, and 11 bases stayed unmatched.

The rearrangement links TRBV5-6 to TRBJ2-7, with 9 bases lining up with TRBD2. The CDR3 is made up of 15 amino acids. The V and J ends lost 4 bases and 0 bases, in that order; junction bases with no gene match: 5. Germline V gene lookup returns CDR1 SGHDT and CDR2 YYEEEE. Written as DNA, the CDR3 is TGTGCCAGCAGCCGACTAGCGGTGAGCTCCTACGAGCAGTACTTC. This gives the protein CASSRLAVSSYEQYF.

The genes are TRBV30 and TRBJ2-2; TRBD2 aligns across 8 bases. There are 15 residues in the CDR3. CDR1 and CDR2 (germline): GTSNPN, SVGIG (reference sequence). With V trimmed by 2 bases and J by 5 bases, 7 bases remained unmatched. The CDR3 reads CAWSPPGRVTGELFF. Here the CDR3 DNA reads TGTGCCTGGAGTCCGCCCGGGAGGGTTACCGGGGAGCTGTTTTTT.

The chain employs TRBV6-5 and TRBJ1-2; possible D gene TRBD1, 5 bases. Germline V gene lookup returns CDR1 MNHEY and CDR2 SVGAGI. V was shortened by 10 bases and J by 4 bases, with 16 bases between the two germline ends. This CDR3 is 13 amino acids long. The CDR3 nucleotides read TGTGCCACCACAGGCGGGCGGGGCTATGGCTACACCTTC. Translating it yields CATTGGRGYGYTF.

The V and J genes are TRBV5-1 and TRBJ1-5; TRBD1 is a possible D gene (5 bases). Germline V gene lookup returns CDR1 SGHRS and CDR2 YFSETQ. V was pared by 3 bases and J by 6 bases, with 16 bases between. The CDR3 runs 15 residues. CDR3 bases: TGCGCCAGCAGCTCAAAGGGAGGGGACGGTCAGCCCCAGCATTTT. It is translated as CASSSKGGDGQPQHF.